This T cell receptor (beta chain) was sequenced during a study of monozygotic twins with inflammatory bowel disease. Findings and caveats of the study: IBD patients, compared with healthy twins, shared fewer clonotypes with others (especially with disease activity). The inverse Simpson measure of TCRbeta diversity was lower in IBD patients than in healthy co-twins. Immunosuppressive treatment differences may have increased patient repertoire variability.

Germline values: CDR1 SGHTA, CDR2 FQGNSA. The CDR3 is made up of 16 amino acids. From the 5' RACE reads, TCRdb lists one entry per CDR3 protein and no DNA. The sample has 420,000 or so distinct CDR3 sequences. On this clonotype: Antigen specificity is unknown.

The source material was blood. This clonotype was sampled from a human donor with ulcerative colitis or Crohn's disease, or a healthy co-twin of an affected twin (not recorded which). The J gene is TRBJ2-1, the V gene TRBV7-2; TCRdb lists TRBD1, though no DNA is available to test this call. The CDR3 loop is CASSSAGTGSYNEQFF.